What follows are 5 T cell receptor beta chains derived from one specimen sequenced in a study of T cell responses to AZD1222 COVID-19 vaccine. Using immunoSEQ multiplex PCR, the repertoire was profiled, and TCRdb retains in-frame clones only, with some absent. The sample has around 120,000 clones, 80% to 95% seen once; the top ten hold 1% to 1.5%. The source was peripheral blood, collected on day 0 of AZD1222 vaccination. These receptors all come from an adult in good health.

This clone has a single count. The chain is built from TRBV11-1 and TRBJ2-2; 12 bases fit TRBD2. Looked up from germline, CDR1 is SGHAT and CDR2 is FQDESV (reference sequence). J gave up 4 bases and V 5 bases, and 5 bases lay outside the gene matches. The CDR3 covers 16 residues. CDR3 sequence: CASSPGLAGITGELFF. In DNA, the CDR3 is TGTGCCAGCAGCCCCGGACTAGCGGGGATCACCGGGGAGCTGTTTTTT.

The chain uses TRBV5-5 and TRBJ1-6; no reliable D call. Between the trimmed V and J ends, which lost 0 bases and 4 bases, there was a span of 11 bases. The germline gives CDR1 SGHKS, CDR2 YYEKEE (reference sequence). There are 16 residues in the CDR3. The CDR3 bases are TGTGCCAGCAGCTTGGACGCAGAGGGATATAATTCACCCCTCCACTTT. Its protein is CASSLDAEGYNSPLHF.

The J gene is TRBJ2-3, the V gene TRBV11-2, with D hard to call. CDR1 SGHAT and CDR2 FQNNGV come from the germline V gene. This CDR3 spans 14 amino acids. V shed 0 bases and J shed 6 bases, with 10 bases lying between them. This CDR3 reads CASSLDLAPDTQYF. The CDR3 coding sequence is TGTGCCAGCAGCTTAGATCTGGCCCCTGATACGCAGTATTTT.

V and J are TRBV6-5 and TRBJ1-5; 7 bases match TRBD1. Germline CDR1 MNHEY, CDR2 SVGAGI. The CDR3 runs to 15 residues. Trimming at V came to 6 bases and at J to 0 bases, leaving 5 bases not matched to a gene. Written as DNA, the CDR3 is TGTGCCAGCAGGGGGACAGCCTCTAGCAATCAGCCCCAGCATTTT. Encoded protein: CASRGTASSNQPQHF.

This rearrangement joins TRBV6-2 or TRBV6-3 to TRBJ1-4, with TRBD1 matching over 7 bases. CDR1 and CDR2 from the germline V gene are MNHEY and SVGEGT. V dropped 6 bases and J dropped 4; count of bases not matched to a gene: 8. The CDR3 runs 15 residues. As DNA, the CDR3 is TGTGCCAGCAGCCCGACAGGGTTACATAATGAAAAACTGTTTTTT. Translating gives CASSPTGLHNEKLFF.